This T cell receptor (beta chain) was retrieved from a study of blood T cell repertoires in COVID-19. Study in general: Specimens from acute and convalescent COVID-19 originated in the United States, Italy and Spain.

Authors' analysis steps: The assay estimated nucleated cells by amplifying reference gene primers. The method was immunoSEQ multiplex PCR; TCRdb's version includes in-frame clones alone and lacks a portion of them. V and J calls and clone size come straight from that table; D and trimming were deduced from the DNA. The profile shows 250,000 or so clones, approximately 90% of them singletons. Germline assignment: CDR1 SGHNT and CDR2 YYREEE (reference sequence). The CDR3 totals 12 residues. V lost 4 bases and J 1 base, leaving 5 bases between the germline ends. The sequence derives from a middle-aged man who had been exposed to COVID-19. Sequenced input: PBMCs or T cells enriched from blood (not recorded which). V usage is TRBV5-4 and J usage is TRBJ1-1; D gene ambiguous. This CDR3 reads CASSPGNTEAFF. As DNA, the CDR3 is TGTGCCAGCAGCCCAGGGAACACTGAAGCTTTCTTT.